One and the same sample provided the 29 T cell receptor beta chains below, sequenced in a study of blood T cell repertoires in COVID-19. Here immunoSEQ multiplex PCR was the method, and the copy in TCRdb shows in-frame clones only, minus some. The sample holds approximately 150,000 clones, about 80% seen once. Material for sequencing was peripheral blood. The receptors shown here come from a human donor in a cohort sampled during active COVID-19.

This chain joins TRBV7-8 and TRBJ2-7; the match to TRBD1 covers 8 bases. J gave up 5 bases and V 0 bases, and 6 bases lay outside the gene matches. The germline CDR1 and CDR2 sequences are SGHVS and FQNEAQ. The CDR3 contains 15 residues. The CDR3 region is CASSLARAGGNEQYV. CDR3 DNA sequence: TGTGCCAGCAGCTTAGCGCGGGCAGGGGGCAACGAGCAGTACGTC.

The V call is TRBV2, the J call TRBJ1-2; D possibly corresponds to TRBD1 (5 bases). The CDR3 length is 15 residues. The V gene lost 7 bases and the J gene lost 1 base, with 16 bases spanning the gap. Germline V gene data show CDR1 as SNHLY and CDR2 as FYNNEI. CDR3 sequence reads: CASTERRGSNYGYTF. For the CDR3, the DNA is TGTGCCAGCACAGAACGGAGGGGCAGTAACTATGGCTACACCTTC.

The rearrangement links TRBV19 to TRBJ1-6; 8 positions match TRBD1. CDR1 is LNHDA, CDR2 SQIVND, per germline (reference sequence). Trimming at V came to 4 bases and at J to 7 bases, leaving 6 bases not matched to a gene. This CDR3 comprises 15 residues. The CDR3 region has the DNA TGTGCCAGTAGTACAAACGGACAGGGCAATTCACCCCTCCACTTT. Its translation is CASSTNGQGNSPLHF.

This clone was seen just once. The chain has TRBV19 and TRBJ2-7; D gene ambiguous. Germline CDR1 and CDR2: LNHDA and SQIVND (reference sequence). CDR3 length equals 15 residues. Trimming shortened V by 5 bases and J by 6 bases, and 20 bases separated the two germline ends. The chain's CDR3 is CASSQRRDSPIEQYF. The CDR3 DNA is TGTGCCAGTAGTCAACGACGAGATAGCCCCATCGAGCAGTACTTC.

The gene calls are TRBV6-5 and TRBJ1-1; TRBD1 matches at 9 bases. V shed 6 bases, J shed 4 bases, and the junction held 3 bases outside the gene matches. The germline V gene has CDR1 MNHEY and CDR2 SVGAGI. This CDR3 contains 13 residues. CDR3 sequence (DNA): TGTGCCAGCAGGAGACAGGGGGGCACTGAAGCTTTCTTT. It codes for CASRRQGGTEAFF.

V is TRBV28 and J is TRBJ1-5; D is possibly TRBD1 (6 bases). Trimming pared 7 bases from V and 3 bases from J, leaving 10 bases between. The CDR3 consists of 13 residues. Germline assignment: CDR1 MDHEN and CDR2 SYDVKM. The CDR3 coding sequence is TGTGCCAGCATAGACAGGTTCAATCAGCCCCAGCATTTT. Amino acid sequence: CASIDRFNQPQHF.

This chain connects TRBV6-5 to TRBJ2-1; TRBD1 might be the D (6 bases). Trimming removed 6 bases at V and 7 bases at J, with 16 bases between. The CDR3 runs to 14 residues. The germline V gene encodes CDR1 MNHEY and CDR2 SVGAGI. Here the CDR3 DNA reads TGTGCCAGCAGCCATCCGGACAGATTAAATGAGCAGTTCTTC. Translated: CASSHPDRLNEQFF.

The CDR3 here is CASTPGSGRAGTQYF. In DNA, the CDR3 is TGTGCCAGCACCCCGGGCAGCGGGAGGGCCGGCACGCAGTATTTT. V and J are TRBV6-5 and TRBJ2-3, with TRBD2 matching over 10 bases. Germline loops: CDR1 MNHEY, CDR2 SVGAGI. The ends lost 7 bases at V and 9 bases at J; junction bases unmatched: 13. The CDR3 contains 15 residues.

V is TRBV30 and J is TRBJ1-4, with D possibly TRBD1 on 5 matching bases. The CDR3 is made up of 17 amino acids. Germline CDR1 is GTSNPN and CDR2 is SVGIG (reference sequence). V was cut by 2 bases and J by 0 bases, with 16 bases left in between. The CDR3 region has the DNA TGTGCCTGGAGTCCCACCGACGGAGGGGCAACTAATGAAAAACTGTTTTTT. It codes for CAWSPTDGGATNEKLFF.

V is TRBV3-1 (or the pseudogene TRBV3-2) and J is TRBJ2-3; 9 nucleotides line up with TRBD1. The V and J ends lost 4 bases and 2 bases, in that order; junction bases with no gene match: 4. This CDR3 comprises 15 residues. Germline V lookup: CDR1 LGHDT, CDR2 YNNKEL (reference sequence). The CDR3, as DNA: TGTGCCAGCAGCCCCGGGACAGGGTACACAGATACGCAGTATTTT. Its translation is CASSPGTGYTDTQYF.

CDR3 residues: CASNPVRGSNNEQFF. The CDR3, as DNA: TGTGCCAGCAACCCGGTGAGGGGGAGTAACAATGAGCAGTTCTTC. V gene TRBV7-9 combines with J gene TRBJ2-1; D is perhaps TRBD1 (6 bases). Trimming left V 7 bases short and J 5 bases short, with 18 bases between. Looked up from germline, CDR1 is SEHNR and CDR2 is FQNEAQ (reference sequence). The CDR3 has 15 amino acids.

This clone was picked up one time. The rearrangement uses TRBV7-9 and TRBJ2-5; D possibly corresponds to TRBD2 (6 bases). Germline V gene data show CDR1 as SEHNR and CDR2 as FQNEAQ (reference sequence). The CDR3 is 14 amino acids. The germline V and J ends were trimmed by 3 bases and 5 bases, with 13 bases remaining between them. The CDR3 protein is CASSFGDSRETQYF. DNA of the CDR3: TGTGCCAGCAGCTTTGGGGACTCGAGGGAGACCCAGTACTTC.

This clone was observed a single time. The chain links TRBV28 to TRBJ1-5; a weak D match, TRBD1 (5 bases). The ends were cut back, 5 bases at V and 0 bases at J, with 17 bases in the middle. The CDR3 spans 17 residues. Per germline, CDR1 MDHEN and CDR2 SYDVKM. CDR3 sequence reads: CASSVSRQTYSNQPQHF. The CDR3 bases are TGTGCCAGCAGTGTATCCCGACAGACGTATAGCAATCAGCCCCAGCATTTT.

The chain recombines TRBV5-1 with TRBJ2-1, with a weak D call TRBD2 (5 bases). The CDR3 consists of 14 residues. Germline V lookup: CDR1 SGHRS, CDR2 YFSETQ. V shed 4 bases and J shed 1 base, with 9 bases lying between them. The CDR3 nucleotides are TGCGCCAGCAGCGTGGACTTATCCTACAATGAGCAGTTCTTC. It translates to CASSVDLSYNEQFF.

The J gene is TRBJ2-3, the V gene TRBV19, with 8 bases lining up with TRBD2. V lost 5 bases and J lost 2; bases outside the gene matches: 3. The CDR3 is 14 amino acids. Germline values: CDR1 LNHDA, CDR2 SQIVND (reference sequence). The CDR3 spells CASSLGLDTDTQYF. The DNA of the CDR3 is TGTGCCAGTAGTTTGGGACTAGACACAGATACGCAGTATTTT.

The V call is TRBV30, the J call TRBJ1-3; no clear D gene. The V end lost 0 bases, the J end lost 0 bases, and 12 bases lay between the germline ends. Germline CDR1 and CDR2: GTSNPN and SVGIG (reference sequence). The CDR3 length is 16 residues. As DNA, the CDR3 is TGTGCCTGGAGTGTACGGCGCGGAGACTCTGGAAACACCATATATTTT. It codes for CAWSVRRGDSGNTIYF.

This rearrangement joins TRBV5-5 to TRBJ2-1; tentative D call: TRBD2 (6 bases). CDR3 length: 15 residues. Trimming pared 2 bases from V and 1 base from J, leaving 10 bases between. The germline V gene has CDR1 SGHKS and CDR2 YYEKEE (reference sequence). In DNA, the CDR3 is TGTGCCAGCAGCTTCGACGCGGGGTCCTACAATGAGCAGTTCTTC. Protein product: CASSFDAGSYNEQFF.

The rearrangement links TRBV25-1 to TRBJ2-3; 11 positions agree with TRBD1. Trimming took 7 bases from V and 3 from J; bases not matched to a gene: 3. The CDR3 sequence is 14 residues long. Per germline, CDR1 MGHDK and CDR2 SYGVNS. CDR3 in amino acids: CASIGTGGTDTQYF. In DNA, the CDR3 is TGTGCCAGCATCGGGACAGGGGGGACAGATACGCAGTATTTT.

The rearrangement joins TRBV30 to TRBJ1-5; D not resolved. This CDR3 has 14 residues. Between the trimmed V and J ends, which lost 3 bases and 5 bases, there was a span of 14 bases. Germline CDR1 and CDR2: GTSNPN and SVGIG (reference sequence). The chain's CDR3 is CAWSLSSRDQPQHF. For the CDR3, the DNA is TGTGCCTGGAGCCTCTCCTCGCGCGATCAGCCCCAGCATTTT.

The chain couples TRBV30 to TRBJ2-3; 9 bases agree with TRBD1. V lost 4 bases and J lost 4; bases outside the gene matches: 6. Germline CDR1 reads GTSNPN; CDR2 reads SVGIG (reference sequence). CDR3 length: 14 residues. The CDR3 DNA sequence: TGTGCCTGGAATGTGGACAGGGGACCAGATACGCAGTATTTT. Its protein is CAWNVDRGPDTQYF.

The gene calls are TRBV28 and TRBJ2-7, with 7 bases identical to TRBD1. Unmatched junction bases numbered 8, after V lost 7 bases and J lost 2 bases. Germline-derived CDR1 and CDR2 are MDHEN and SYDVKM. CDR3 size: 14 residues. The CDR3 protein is CASNPTGRTYEQYV. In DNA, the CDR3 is TGTGCCAGCAACCCGACAGGGCGAACCTACGAGCAGTACGTC.

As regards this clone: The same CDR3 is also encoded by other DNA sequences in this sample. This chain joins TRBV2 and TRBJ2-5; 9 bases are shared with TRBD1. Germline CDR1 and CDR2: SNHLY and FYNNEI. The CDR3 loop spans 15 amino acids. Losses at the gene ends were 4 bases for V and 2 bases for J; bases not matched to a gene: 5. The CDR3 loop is CASSGGQGRQETQYF. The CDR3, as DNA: TGTGCCAGCAGTGGGGGACAGGGCCGACAAGAGACCCAGTACTTC. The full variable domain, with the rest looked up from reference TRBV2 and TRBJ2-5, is EPEVTQTPSHQVTQMGQEVILRCVPISNHLYFYWYRQILGQKVEFLVSFYNNEISEKSEIFDDQFSVERPDGSNFTLKIRSTKLEDSAMYFCASSGGQGRQETQYFGPGTRLLVL.

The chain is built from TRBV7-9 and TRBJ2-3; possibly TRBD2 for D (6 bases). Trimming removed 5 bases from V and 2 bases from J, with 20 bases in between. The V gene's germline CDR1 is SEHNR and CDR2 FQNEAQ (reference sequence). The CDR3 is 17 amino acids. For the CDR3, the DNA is TGTGCCAGCAGCACCCGGCGTTTCGCGGGGTACACAGATACGCAGTATTTT. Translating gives CASSTRRFAGYTDTQYF.

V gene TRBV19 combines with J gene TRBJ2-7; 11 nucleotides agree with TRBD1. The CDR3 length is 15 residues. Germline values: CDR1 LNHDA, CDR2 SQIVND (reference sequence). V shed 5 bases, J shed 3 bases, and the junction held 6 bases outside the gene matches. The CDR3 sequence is CASSPPGTGGYEQYF. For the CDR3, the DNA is TGTGCCAGTAGTCCCCCCGGGACAGGGGGCTACGAGCAGTACTTC.

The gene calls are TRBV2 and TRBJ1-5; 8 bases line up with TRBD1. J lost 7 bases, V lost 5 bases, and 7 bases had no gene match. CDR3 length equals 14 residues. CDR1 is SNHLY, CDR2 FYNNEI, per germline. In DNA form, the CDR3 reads TGTGCCAGCAGTTTGGACAGGGCAAAACAGCCCCAGCATTTT. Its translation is CASSLDRAKQPQHF.

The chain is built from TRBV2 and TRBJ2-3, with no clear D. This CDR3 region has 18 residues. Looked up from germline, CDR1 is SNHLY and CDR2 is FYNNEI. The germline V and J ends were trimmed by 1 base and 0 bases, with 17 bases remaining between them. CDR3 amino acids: CASSEVSQQPRSTDTQYF. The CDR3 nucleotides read TGTGCCAGCAGTGAAGTCTCACAGCAACCCCGGAGCACAGATACGCAGTATTTT.

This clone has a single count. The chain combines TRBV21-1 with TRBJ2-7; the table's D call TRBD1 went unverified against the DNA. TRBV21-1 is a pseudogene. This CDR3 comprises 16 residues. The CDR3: CASSKAHGGTGERQYF. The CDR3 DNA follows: TGTGCCAGCAGCAAAGCGCACGGGGGGACAGGGGAGCGGCAGTACTTC.

CDR3 loop: CASSPRPRGGPNQPQHF. CDR3 sequence (DNA): TGTGCCAGCTCACCACGACCGAGAGGGGGACCCAATCAGCCCCAGCATTTT. This sequence joins TRBV18 and TRBJ1-5; tentatively, D is TRBD1 (6 bases). This CDR3 is 17 amino acids long. From germline, CDR1 is KGHSH and CDR2 LQKENI. The ends were cut back, 1 base at V and 3 bases at J, with 16 bases in the middle.

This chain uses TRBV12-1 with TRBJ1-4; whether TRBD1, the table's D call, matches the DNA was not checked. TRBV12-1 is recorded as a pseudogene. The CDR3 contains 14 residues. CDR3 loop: CASQRQGLREKLFF. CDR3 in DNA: TGTGCCAGCCAGAGACAGGGACTGAGGGAAAAACTGTTTTTT.